The 11 T cell receptor beta chains below all came from one sample that was sequenced in a study of blood T cell repertoires in COVID-19. Repertoires were generated with immunoSEQ multiplex PCR, while TCRdb's copy carries only in-frame clones and drops some. The data hold fewer than 150,000 clones, with 88% observed a single time. What was sequenced was peripheral blood. These receptors were taken from a man between 45 and 60 years old with active or convalescent COVID-19.

This chain links TRBV6-5 with TRBJ1-1, with 9 bases matching TRBD1. The V and J ends lost 5 bases and 4 bases, in that order; junction bases with no gene match: 5. The CDR3 spans 14 residues. Germline V gene data show CDR1 as MNHEY and CDR2 as SVGAGI. CDR3 DNA sequence: TGTGCCAGCAGTCGAGAACAGGGGGCCACTGAAGCTTTCTTT. It translates to CASSREQGATEAFF.

The V call is TRBV10-3, the J call TRBJ1-2; 11 bases are shared with TRBD1. The germline gives CDR1 ENHRY, CDR2 SYGVKD. The CDR3 sequence is 14 residues long. J gave up 8 bases and V 4 bases, and 6 bases lay outside the gene matches. The CDR3 here is CAISGTGGREGYTF. The CDR3, as DNA: TGTGCCATCAGTGGGACAGGGGGCCGGGAGGGCTACACCTTC.

This clone was observed once. The rearrangement joins TRBV5-6 to TRBJ2-7, with 7 positions matching TRBD2. This CDR3 has 13 amino acids. V gave up 4 bases and J gave up 2 bases; unmatched junction bases: 3. From germline, CDR1 is SGHDT and CDR2 YYEEEE. CDR3 loop: CASSHGTTYEQYF. The CDR3 coding sequence is TGTGCCAGCAGCCACGGGACTACCTACGAGCAGTACTTC. Full variable domain (rest looked up from reference TRBV5-6 and TRBJ2-7): DAGVTQSPTHLIKTRGQQVTLRCSPKSGHDTVSWYQQALGQGPQFIFQYYEEEERQRGNFPDRFSGHQFPNYSSELNVNALLLGDSALYLCASSHGTTYEQYFGPGTRLTVT.

The rearrangement joins TRBV5-6 to TRBJ2-7, with D tentatively TRBD1 (6 bases). From germline, CDR1 is SGHDT and CDR2 YYEEEE. This CDR3 contains 15 residues. The ends were cut back, 5 bases at V and 2 bases at J, with 17 bases in the middle. Here the CDR3 DNA reads TGTGCCAGCAGAAAAGGGGGAATTGGAACCTACGAGCAGTACTTC. It is translated as CASRKGGIGTYEQYF. The variable domain in full, with the rest retrieved from reference TRBV5-6 and TRBJ2-7, is DAGVTQSPTHLIKTRGQQVTLRCSPKSGHDTVSWYQQALGQGPQFIFQYYEEEERQRGNFPDRFSGHQFPNYSSELNVNALLLGDSALYLCASRKGGIGTYEQYFGPGTRLTVT.

The DNA for the CDR3 is TGCAGCGCCACAGGACTAGCGGGAGCGAACACCGGGGAGCTGTTTTTT. It codes for CSATGLAGANTGELFF. The rearrangement joins TRBV29-1 to TRBJ2-2; the match to TRBD2 covers 13 bases. The CDR3 extends over 16 amino acids. J was trimmed by 0 bases and V by 7 bases; bases with no gene match: 5. Per germline, CDR1 SQVTM and CDR2 ANQGSEA.

This clone has a single count. The rearrangement links TRBV24-1 to TRBJ2-5; the D gene is possibly TRBD1 (6 bases). The germline CDR1 and CDR2 sequences are KGHDR and SFDVKD. This CDR3 is built from 17 residues. Trimming removed 6 bases at V and 4 bases at J, with 23 bases between. CDR3 DNA sequence: TGTGCCACCAGTCCTAAGGACAGTCTCTCCTCTTTAGAGACCCAGTACTTC. Amino acid sequence: CATSPKDSLSSLETQYF.

The genes are TRBV7-9 and TRBJ2-1; TRBD2 matches at 12 bases. This CDR3 is built from 15 residues. Trimming cost V 5 bases and J 6 bases; bases outside gene matches: 5. Germline values: CDR1 SEHNR, CDR2 FQNEAQ (reference sequence). This chain's CDR3 is CASSTRTSGVNEQFF. CDR3 coding DNA: TGTGCCAGCAGCACCCGGACTAGCGGGGTCAATGAGCAGTTCTTC.

This rearrangement joins TRBV2 to TRBJ1-2, with 9 nucleotides matching TRBD1. V gave up 4 bases and J gave up 6 bases; unmatched junction bases: 9. Germline V lookup: CDR1 SNHLY, CDR2 FYNNEI. CDR3 length equals 15 residues. This CDR3 reads CASSGTGAPGNGYTF. The CDR3, as DNA: TGTGCCAGCAGTGGGACAGGGGCGCCCGGGAATGGCTACACCTTC.

The J gene is TRBJ2-1, the V gene TRBV5-1, with 7 bases matching TRBD2. The CDR3 extends over 16 amino acids. V shed 2 bases and J 4 bases; nucleotides not matched to a gene: 9. Germline V gene data show CDR1 as SGHRS and CDR2 as YFSETQ. CDR3 residues: CASSFSAVAGYNEQFF. The CDR3 DNA reads as TGCGCCAGCAGCTTTTCCGCGGTAGCGGGTTACAATGAGCAGTTCTTC.

The J gene is TRBJ2-5, the V gene TRBV15; possible D gene TRBD2, 6 bases. V shed 1 base and J shed 4 bases, with 7 bases lying between them. Per germline, CDR1 LNHNV and CDR2 YYDKDF (reference sequence). The CDR3 has 13 amino acids. The chain's CDR3 is CATSRAGAETQYF. The CDR3, as DNA: TGTGCCACCAGCAGAGCGGGAGCAGAGACCCAGTACTTC.

The genes are TRBV7-3 and TRBJ2-2; TRBD1 aligns across 7 bases. Trimming cost V 2 bases and J 6 bases; bases outside gene matches: 3. Germline assignment: CDR1 SGHTA and CDR2 FQGTGA. The length of the CDR3 is 14 residues. This chain's CDR3 is CASSLRRGPGELFF. The DNA of the CDR3 is TGTGCCAGCAGCTTACGTAGGGGGCCCGGGGAGCTGTTTTTT.